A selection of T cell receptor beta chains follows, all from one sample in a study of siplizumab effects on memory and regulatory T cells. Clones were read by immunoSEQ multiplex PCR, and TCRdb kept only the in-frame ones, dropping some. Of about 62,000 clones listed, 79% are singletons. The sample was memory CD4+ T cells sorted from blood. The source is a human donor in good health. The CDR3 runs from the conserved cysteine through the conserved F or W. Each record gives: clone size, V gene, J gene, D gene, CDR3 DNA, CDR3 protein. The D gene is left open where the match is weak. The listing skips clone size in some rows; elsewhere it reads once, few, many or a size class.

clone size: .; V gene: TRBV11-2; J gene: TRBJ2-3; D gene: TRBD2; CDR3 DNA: TGTGCCAGCAGCTCAGGACTAGCGGGGGGACGCAGCACAGATACGCAGTATTTT; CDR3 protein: CASSSGLAGGRSTDTQYF
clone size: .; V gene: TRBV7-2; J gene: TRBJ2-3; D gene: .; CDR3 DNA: TGTGCCAGCAGCTCGGACGGACCCACAGATACGCAGTATTTT; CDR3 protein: CASSSDGPTDTQYF
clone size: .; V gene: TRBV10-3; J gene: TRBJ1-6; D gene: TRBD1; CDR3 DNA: TGTGCCATCAGTGAAGGACAGGCCAATTCACCCCTCCACTTT; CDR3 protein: CAISEGQANSPLHF
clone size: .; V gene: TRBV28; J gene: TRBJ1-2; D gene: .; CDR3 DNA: TGTGCCAGCAGTAGTACAGACTATGGCTACACCTTC; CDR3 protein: CASSSTDYGYTF
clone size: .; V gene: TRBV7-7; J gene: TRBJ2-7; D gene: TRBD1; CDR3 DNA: TGTGCCAGCAGCGACAGGGGGCTTGAGCAGTACTTC; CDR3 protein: CASSDRGLEQYF
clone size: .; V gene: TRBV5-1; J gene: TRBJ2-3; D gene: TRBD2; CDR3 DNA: TGCGCCAGCAGCGCCGGGGTAGCGGGTGAAGGAGATACGCAGTATTTT; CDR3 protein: CASSAGVAGEGDTQYF
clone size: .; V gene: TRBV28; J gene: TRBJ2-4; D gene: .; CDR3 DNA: TGTGCCAGCAGTTCCCCTGGCTTTTCCAAAAACATTCAGTACTTC; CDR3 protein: CASSSPGFSKNIQYF
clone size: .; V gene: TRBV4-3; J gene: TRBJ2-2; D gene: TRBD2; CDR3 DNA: TGCGCCAGCAGCCAGGCGGGGGGAACTACCGGGGAGCTGTTTTTT; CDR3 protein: CASSQAGGTTGELFF
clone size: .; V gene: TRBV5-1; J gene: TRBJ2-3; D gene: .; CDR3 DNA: TGCGCCAGCAGCTTGGGTGGGACCTCTAGCACAGATACGCAGTATTTT; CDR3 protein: CASSLGGTSSTDTQYF
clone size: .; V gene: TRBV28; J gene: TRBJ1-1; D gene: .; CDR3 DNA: TGTGCCAGCAGTTTAAACAATTTGAACACTGAAGCTTTCTTT; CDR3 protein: CASSLNNLNTEAFF
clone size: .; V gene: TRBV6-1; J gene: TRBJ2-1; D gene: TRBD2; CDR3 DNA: TGTGCCAGCAGTGAAGGACGTCAAGCGGGGGGCCACTACAATGAGCAGTTCTTC; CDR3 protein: CASSEGRQAGGHYNEQFF
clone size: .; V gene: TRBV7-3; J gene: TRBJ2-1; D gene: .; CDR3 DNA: TGTGCCAGCAGCTTATGGGGCAATGAGAACAATGAGCAGTTCTTC; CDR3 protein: CASSLWGNENNEQFF
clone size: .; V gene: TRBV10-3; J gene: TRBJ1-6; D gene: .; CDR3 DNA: TGTGCCATCAGTGAGTTTGCCCCACAGAGCTCCTATAATTCACCCCTCCACTTT; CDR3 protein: CAISEFAPQSSYNSPLHF
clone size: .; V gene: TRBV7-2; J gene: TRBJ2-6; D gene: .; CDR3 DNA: TGTGCCAGCAGCCGGGACTCAGGGGCCAACGTCCTGACTTTC; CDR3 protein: CASSRDSGANVLTF
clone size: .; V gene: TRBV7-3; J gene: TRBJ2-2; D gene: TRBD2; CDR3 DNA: TGTGCCAGCAGCACACCTAGCGGGGTGAACACCGGGGAGCTGTTTTTT; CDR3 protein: CASSTPSGVNTGELFF
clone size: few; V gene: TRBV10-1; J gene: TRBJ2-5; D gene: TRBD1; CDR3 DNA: TGCGCCAGCAGTGATAGGGACAGGGGGTTTGGGACCCAGTACTTC; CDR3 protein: CASSDRDRGFGTQYF
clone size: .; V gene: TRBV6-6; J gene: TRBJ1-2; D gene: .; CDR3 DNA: TGTGCCAGCATTAGAGGCGATACTAACTATGGCTACACCTTC; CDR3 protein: CASIRGDTNYGYTF
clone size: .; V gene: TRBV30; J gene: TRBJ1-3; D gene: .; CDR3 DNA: TGTGCCTGGGTCGGGGCAGTTGAAAACACCATATATTTT; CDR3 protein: CAWVGAVENTIYF
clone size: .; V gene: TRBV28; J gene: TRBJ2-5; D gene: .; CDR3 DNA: TGTGCCAGCAGTTCCCAGGGAAAAGAGACCCAGTACTTC; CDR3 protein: CASSSQGKETQYF
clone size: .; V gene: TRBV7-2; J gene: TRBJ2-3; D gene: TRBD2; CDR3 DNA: TGTGCCAGCAGCCTCCTAGTGGCGGGGGGTCCTACAGATACGCAGTATTTT; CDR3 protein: CASSLLVAGGPTDTQYF
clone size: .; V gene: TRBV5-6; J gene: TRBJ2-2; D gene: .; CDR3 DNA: TGTGCCAGCAGCTTGGGGGCTTGGTTCAGCCCGAACACCGGGGAGCTGTTTTTT; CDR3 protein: CASSLGAWFSPNTGELFF
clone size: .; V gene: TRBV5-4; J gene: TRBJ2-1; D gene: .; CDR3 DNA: TGTGCCAGCAGCGCGGGACAAAACAATGAGCAGTTCTTC; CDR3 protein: CASSAGQNNEQFF
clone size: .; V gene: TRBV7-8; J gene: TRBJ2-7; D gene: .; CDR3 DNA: TGTGCCAGCAGCTTATCAACGGGGGAGCCCTACGAGCAGTACTTC; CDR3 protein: CASSLSTGEPYEQYF
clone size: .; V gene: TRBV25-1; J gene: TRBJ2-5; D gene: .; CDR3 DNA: TGTGCCAGCAGTGAACGGATAACAGGGACCCAAGAGACCCAGTACTTC; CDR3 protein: CASSERITGTQETQYF
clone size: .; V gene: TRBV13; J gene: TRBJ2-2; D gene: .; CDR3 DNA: TGTGCCAGCAGCGGGAACACCGGGGAGCTGTTTTTT; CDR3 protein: CASSGNTGELFF
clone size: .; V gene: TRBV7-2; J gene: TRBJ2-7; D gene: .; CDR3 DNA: TGTGCCAGCAGCTTAGGAGCAGGTTCCTACGAGCAGTACTTC; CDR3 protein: CASSLGAGSYEQYF
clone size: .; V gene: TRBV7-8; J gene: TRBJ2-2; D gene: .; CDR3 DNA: TGTGCCAGCAGCTTATACAGGTTCGCGAACACCGGGGAGCTGTTTTTT; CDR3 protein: CASSLYRFANTGELFF
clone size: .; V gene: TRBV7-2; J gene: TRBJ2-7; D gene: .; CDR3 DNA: TGTGCCAGCAGCTTAGGATCTAGCCCCTCCTACGAGCAGTACTTC; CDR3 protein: CASSLGSSPSYEQYF
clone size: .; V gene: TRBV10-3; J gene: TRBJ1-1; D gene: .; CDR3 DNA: TGTGCCATCAGTGGGGGGGGTTCGAACACTGAAGCTTTCTTT; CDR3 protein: CAISGGGSNTEAFF
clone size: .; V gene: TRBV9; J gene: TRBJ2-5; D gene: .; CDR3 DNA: TGTGCCAGCAGCGTAGGGTACCAAGAGACCCAGTACTTC; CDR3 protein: CASSVGYQETQYF
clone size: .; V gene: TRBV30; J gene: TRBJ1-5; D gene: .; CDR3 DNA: TGTGCCTGCAATGGGGGGGGCCGGCAGCCCCAGCATTTT; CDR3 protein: CACNGGGRQPQHF
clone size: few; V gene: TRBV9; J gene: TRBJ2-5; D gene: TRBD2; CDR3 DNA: TGTGCCAGCAGCGTCCGCGGGGTAGCGGGGGTTCAAGAGACCCAGTACTTC; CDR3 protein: CASSVRGVAGVQETQYF
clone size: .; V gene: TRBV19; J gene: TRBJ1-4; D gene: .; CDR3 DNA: TGTGCCAGTAGCTATCAGCAGACAGTTCATAATGAAAAACTGTTTTTT; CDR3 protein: CASSYQQTVHNEKLFF
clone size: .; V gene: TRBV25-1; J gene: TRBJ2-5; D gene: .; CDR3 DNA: TGTGCCAGCACCCGGGACTCCCAAGAGACCCAGTACTTC; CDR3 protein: CASTRDSQETQYF
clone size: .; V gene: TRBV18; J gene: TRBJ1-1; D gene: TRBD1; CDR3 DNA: TGTGCCAGCTCACAATCCAGGGGGCGGTACACTGAAGCTTTCTTT; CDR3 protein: CASSQSRGRYTEAFF
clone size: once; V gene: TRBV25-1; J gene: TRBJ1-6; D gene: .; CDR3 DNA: TGTGCCAGCAAGTCCGGGCCCCGTAATAATTCACCCCTCCACTTT; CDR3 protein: CASKSGPRNNSPLHF
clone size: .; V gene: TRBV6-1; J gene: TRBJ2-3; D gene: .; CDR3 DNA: TGTGCGACGGGTGAGGATGGAGATACGCAGTATTTT; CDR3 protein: CATGEDGDTQYF
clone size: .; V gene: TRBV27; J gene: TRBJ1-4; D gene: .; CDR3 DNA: TGTGCCAGCAGTTCGAACAAAGGCACTAATGAAAAACTGTTTTTT; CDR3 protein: CASSSNKGTNEKLFF
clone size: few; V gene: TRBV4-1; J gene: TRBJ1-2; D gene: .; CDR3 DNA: TGCGCCAGCAGCCAAGATCTTACTCGTGGCTACACCTTC; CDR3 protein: CASSQDLTRGYTF